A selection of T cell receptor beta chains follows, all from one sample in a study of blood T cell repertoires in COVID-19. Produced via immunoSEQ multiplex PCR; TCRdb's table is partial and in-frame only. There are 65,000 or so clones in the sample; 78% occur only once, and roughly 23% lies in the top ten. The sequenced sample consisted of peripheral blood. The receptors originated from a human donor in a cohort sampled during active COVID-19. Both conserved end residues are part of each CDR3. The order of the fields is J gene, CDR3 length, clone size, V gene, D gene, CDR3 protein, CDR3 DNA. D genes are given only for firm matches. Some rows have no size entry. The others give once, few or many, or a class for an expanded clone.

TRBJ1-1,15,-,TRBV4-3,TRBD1,CASSLEDRGLTEAFF,TGCGCCAGCAGCCTGGAGGACAGGGGGCTGACTGAAGCTTTCTTT
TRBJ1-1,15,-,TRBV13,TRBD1,CASSFGTGGVSEAFF,TGTGCCAGCAGCTTCGGGACAGGGGGCGTTTCTGAAGCTTTCTTT
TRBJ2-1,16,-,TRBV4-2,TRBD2,CASSQQGLAGWNEQFF,TGTGCCAGCAGCCAACAGGGACTAGCGGGATGGAATGAGCAGTTCTTC
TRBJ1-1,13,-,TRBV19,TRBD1,CASKEGAYTEAFF,TGTGCCAGTAAGGAGGGGGCTTACACTGAAGCTTTCTTT
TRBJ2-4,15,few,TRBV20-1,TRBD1,CSASEQGAAKNIQYF,TGCAGTGCTAGTGAACAGGGGGCAGCCAAAAACATTCAGTACTTC
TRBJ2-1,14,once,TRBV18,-,CASSPTIADNEQFF,TGTGCCAGCTCACCAACCATAGCGGACAATGAGCAGTTCTTC
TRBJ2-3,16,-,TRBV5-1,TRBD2,CASSRDLAGVTDTQYF,TGCGCCAGCAGCCGAGATCTAGCGGGAGTCACAGATACGCAGTATTTT
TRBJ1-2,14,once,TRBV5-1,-,CASSLEGEVDGYTF,TGCGCCAGCAGCTTGGAGGGGGAAGTGGATGGCTACACCTTC
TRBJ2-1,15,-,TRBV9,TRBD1,CASSVAGQEDNEQFF,TGTGCCAGCAGCGTAGCAGGACAGGAGGACAATGAGCAGTTCTTC
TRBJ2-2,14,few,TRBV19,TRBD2,CASSIPGLREELFF,TGTGCCAGTAGTATCCCGGGACTAAGGGAGGAGCTGTTTTTT
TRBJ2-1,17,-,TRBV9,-,CASSVAITGSSYNEQFF,TGTGCCAGCAGCGTAGCTATAACAGGAAGCTCCTACAATGAGCAGTTCTTC
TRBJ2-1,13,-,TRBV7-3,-,CASSFHLDNEQFF,TGTGCCAGCAGCTTTCACTTAGACAATGAGCAGTTCTTC
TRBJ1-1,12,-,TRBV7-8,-,CASSLMNTEAFF,TGTGCCAGCAGCCTAATGAACACTGAAGCTTTCTTT
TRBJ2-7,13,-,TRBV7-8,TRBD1,CASSFGRGYEQYF,TGTGCCAGCAGCTTTGGCAGGGGGTACGAGCAGTACTTC
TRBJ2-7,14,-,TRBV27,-,CASGKTYSSYEQYF,TGTGCCAGCGGAAAAACTTACAGCTCCTACGAGCAGTACTTC
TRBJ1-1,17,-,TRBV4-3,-,CASSQGEVGGARDEAFF,TGCGCCAGCAGCCAAGGTGAGGTAGGGGGGGCTCGTGATGAAGCTTTCTTT
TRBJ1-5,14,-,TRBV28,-,CASLGQGMVQPQHF,TGTGCCAGCCTAGGGCAGGGTATGGTTCAGCCCCAGCATTTT
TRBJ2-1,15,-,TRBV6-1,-,CASSEPGKGLNEQFF,TGTGCCAGCAGTGAACCGGGAAAAGGGTTAAATGAGCAGTTCTTC
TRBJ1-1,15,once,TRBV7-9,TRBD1,CASSSGQGLFAEAFF,TGTGCCAGCAGCTCGGGACAGGGATTGTTCGCTGAAGCTTTCTTT
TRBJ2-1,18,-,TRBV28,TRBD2,CASIQELPYSGRRNEQFF,TGTGCCAGCATCCAGGAACTCCCCTATAGCGGGAGGCGGAATGAGCAGTTCTTC
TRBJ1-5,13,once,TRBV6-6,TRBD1,CAGGDRGGQPQHF,TGTGCCGGTGGGGACAGGGGAGGACAGCCCCAGCATTTT
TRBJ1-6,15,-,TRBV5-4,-,CASSLEGHYNSPLHF,TGTGCCAGCAGCTTGGAGGGACACTATAATTCACCCCTCCACTTT
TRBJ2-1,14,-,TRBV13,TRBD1,CASSFGQGYNEQFF,TGTGCCAGCAGTTTCGGACAGGGCTACAATGAGCAGTTCTTC
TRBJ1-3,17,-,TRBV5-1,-,CASSKLPGQRAGNTIYF,TGCGCCAGCAGCAAATTACCGGGACAACGTGCAGGAAACACCATATATTTT
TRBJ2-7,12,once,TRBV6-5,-,CASSQGPYEQYF,TGTGCCAGCAGTCAGGGTCCCTACGAGCAGTACTTC